A selection of T cell receptor beta chains follows, all from one sample in a study of post-analysis software for immune sequencing data. TCRdb passed the PCR reads through MiXCR, listing each CDR3 protein once. This table has hundreds of thousands of distinct CDR3 sequences, less than 45% appearing once. The specimen was blood. These receptor sequences come from a girl between 10 and 17 years old with multiple sclerosis. Both conserved end residues are part of each CDR3. The D gene is left open where the match is weak. Rows give clone size only sometimes, using once, few, many, or a class for an expanded clone.

CDR3nt,CDR3aa,v_gene,abundance,d_gene,j_gene
TGCGCCAGCAGCCAAGATCAGGGGTTGGCGAGCTATGGCTACACCTTC,CASSQDQGLASYGYTF,TRBV4-1,.,.,TRBJ1-2
TGCAGCGTTGATCCAGAGACGGATACGCAGTATTTT,CSVDPETDTQYF,TRBV29-1,.,.,TRBJ2-3
TGCAGCGTGGTCGGGTCTGGCAATCAGCCCCAGCATTTT,CSVVGSGNQPQHF,TRBV29-1,.,.,TRBJ1-5
TGTGCCAGCAGCCCCCTAAATAGCAATCAGCCCCAGCATTTT,CASSPLNSNQPQHF,TRBV9,.,.,TRBJ1-5
TGCAGTGCTACAGACAGGGGGGGCACAGATACGCAGTATTTT,CSATDRGGTDTQYF,TRBV20-1,once,TRBD1,TRBJ2-3
TGCAGTGCTAGATCCCGACGGTCGTACCAAGAGACCCAGTACTTC,CSARSRRSYQETQYF,TRBV20-1,.,.,TRBJ2-5
TGTGCCAGCAGTGAAACGCAGGAAGGTGGTCAGCCCCAGCATTTT,CASSETQEGGQPQHF,TRBV6-1,.,.,TRBJ1-5
TGTGCCAGCAGCTTAGCGGGAGGGCCTTTAGATGAGCAGTTCTTC,CASSLAGGPLDEQFF,TRBV7-8,many,TRBD2,TRBJ2-1
TGTGCCATCAGTGAGGGCAAGTCCTACGAGCAGTACTTC,CAISEGKSYEQYF,TRBV10-3,.,.,TRBJ2-7
TGTGCCACCAGCAGGGGACAGGGGGACCAGCCCCAGCATTTT,CATSRGQGDQPQHF,TRBV15,.,TRBD1,TRBJ1-5
TGTGCCAGCAGGAGCCCGACAGGGGGGAATGAAAAACTGTTTTTT,CASRSPTGGNEKLFF,TRBV28,.,TRBD1,TRBJ1-4
TGCAGTGCGGCGGGACTAGCGGGAGCGAGCTACAATGAGCAGTTCTTC,CSAAGLAGASYNEQFF,TRBV20-1,.,TRBD2,TRBJ2-1
TGTGCCAGCAGCTTAGACAGTTCTATAGCCAAAAACATTCAGTACTTC,CASSLDSSIAKNIQYF,TRBV7-2,.,.,TRBJ2-4
TGTGCCAGCAGCTTAGAAGGTCTGGGGACTGCGGACCAGTTCTTC,CASSLEGLGTADQFF,TRBV11-1,.,.,TRBJ2-1
TGCGCCAGCAGTGAGTCGACGGGGTTGGCTGGCTACACCTTC,CASSESTGLAGYTF,TRBV10-2,.,.,TRBJ1-2
TGCGCCAGCAGCCAGGAACAGGACTCCTACGAGCAGTACTTC,CASSQEQDSYEQYF,TRBV4-3,.,.,TRBJ2-7
TGTGCCAGCAGACTAGGACTGATTGGCACAGATACGCAGTATTTT,CASRLGLIGTDTQYF,TRBV12-3/TRBV12-4,.,.,TRBJ2-3
TGTGCCAGCAGTCTTACGATACTAGCGCGCTCCTACAATGAGCAGTTCTTC,CASSLTILARSYNEQFF,TRBV7-2,.,TRBD2,TRBJ2-1
TGTGCCATCAGTGAGTCAGTGAATTTGCGCGAGCAGTACTTC,CAISESVNLREQYF,TRBV10-3,.,.,TRBJ2-7
TGCAGTGCTAGGGGAGCGGGAGGGGAGACCCAGTACTTC,CSARGAGGETQYF,TRBV20-1,many,TRBD2,TRBJ2-5
TGCGCCAGCAGCTTGGGGCCAGGGGGCCCGAACACCGGGGAGCTGTTTTTT,CASSLGPGGPNTGELFF,TRBV5-1,.,TRBD1,TRBJ2-2
TGTGCCAGCAGCTTAGAGGGTGGGACAGCAAATCAGCCCCAGCATTTT,CASSLEGGTANQPQHF,TRBV7-9,.,TRBD1,TRBJ1-5
TGTGCCAGCAGCTTAACAGGGGTGGGCGAGCAGTACTTC,CASSLTGVGEQYF,TRBV7-9,.,TRBD1,TRBJ2-7
TGCGCCAGCAGCTTAATGGGACAGGTGAACACCGGGGAGCTGTTTTTT,CASSLMGQVNTGELFF,TRBV5-1,.,TRBD1,TRBJ2-2
TGTGCCAGCAGCCTCGGGACTAGCGGCTCAGATACGCAGTATTTT,CASSLGTSGSDTQYF,TRBV9,few,TRBD2,TRBJ2-3
TGTGCCAGCAGCGACCAGGACAGGGGGGCATATGAGCAGTTCTTC,CASSDQDRGAYEQFF,TRBV6-5,few,TRBD1,TRBJ2-1
TGCAGTGCTAGCGGACTAGTAGGCACAGATACGCAGTATTTT,CSASGLVGTDTQYF,TRBV20-1,few,TRBD2,TRBJ2-3
TGTGCCAGTACTCCAGGGCTAATCTACGAGCAGTACTTC,CASTPGLIYEQYF,TRBV12-3/TRBV12-4,few,.,TRBJ2-7
TGCAGCGTTGAAGATCTCAGGGGGCAATCCTACGAGCAGTACTTC,CSVEDLRGQSYEQYF,TRBV29-1,few,TRBD1,TRBJ2-7
TGTGCCAGCAGTTACCCAGGGACCACATACGAGCAGTACTTC,CASSYPGTTYEQYF,TRBV6-6,few,.,TRBJ2-7
TGTGCCAGCAGTTTAACGGCCACCCTTAGCAATCAGCCCCAGCATTTT,CASSLTATLSNQPQHF,TRBV27,few,.,TRBJ1-5
TGTGCCAGCAGCCAGGGGCCTCTGCTTGGTCGGGGGCAGTTCTTC,CASSQGPLLGRGQFF,TRBV5-4,.,.,TRBJ2-1
TGCAGCGTGCCGGCACTAGAATCCTACGAGCAGTACTTC,CSVPALESYEQYF,TRBV29-1,.,.,TRBJ2-7
TGTGCCAGCAGTTTTCGTCTGGGTGGCGGGGGGACCTACGAGCAGTACTTC,CASSFRLGGGGTYEQYF,TRBV28,.,TRBD2,TRBJ2-7
TGCGCCAGCAGCTTGACCGCAGACGAGCAGTACTTC,CASSLTADEQYF,TRBV5-1,.,.,TRBJ2-7
TGCAGTGCTACGACAGGGAAGGGCAATCAGCCCCAGCATTTT,CSATTGKGNQPQHF,TRBV20-1,.,TRBD1,TRBJ1-5
TGCAGTGCTAGAATACAGGGAAGGTACGAGCAGTACTTC,CSARIQGRYEQYF,TRBV20-1,few,.,TRBJ2-7
TGTGCCAGCAGTTTCCGGGACAGAGGCAACATTCAGTACTTC,CASSFRDRGNIQYF,TRBV28,once,TRBD1,TRBJ2-4
TGTGCCAGCAGCTATACCGGGACTAATTTTGAGCAGTTCTTC,CASSYTGTNFEQFF,TRBV5-6,many,TRBD2,TRBJ2-1
TGCAGCGTTGATTGGAGTACAGAAGCTTTCTTT,CSVDWSTEAFF,TRBV29-1,.,.,TRBJ1-1
TGTGCCAGCAGTGATGGTGGCAGAGGCACTGAAGCTTTCTTT,CASSDGGRGTEAFF,TRBV6-1,once,.,TRBJ1-1
TGCGCCAGCAGCTTGTGGGACAGTAGTTCTGGGGCCAACGTCCTGACTTTC,CASSLWDSSSGANVLTF,TRBV5-1,few,TRBD1,TRBJ2-6
TGTGCCATCAGTAAAACAGGGGGCTCCTACGAGCAGTACTTC,CAISKTGGSYEQYF,TRBV10-3,few,TRBD1,TRBJ2-7
TGTGCCAGCAGGGTGGCCACTGAAGCTTTCTTT,CASRVATEAFF,TRBV25-1,once,.,TRBJ1-1
TGTGCCACCTCCTGGGACAGCTATGGCTACACCTTC,CATSWDSYGYTF,TRBV24-1,.,TRBD1,TRBJ1-2
TGTGCCAGCAGTTTTCCTCCGGGACAGGGTTCCTACGAGCAGTACTTC,CASSFPPGQGSYEQYF,TRBV28,few,TRBD1,TRBJ2-7
TGTGCCAGCAACTTAGACTCCTACAATGAGCAGTTCTTC,CASNLDSYNEQFF,TRBV12-3/TRBV12-4,few,.,TRBJ2-1
TGTGCCAGCAGTTCGGGGACTAGCGGGAGATCGCAGTATTTT,CASSSGTSGRSQYF,TRBV28,few,TRBD2,TRBJ2-3
TGTGCCACCACCCTAGGTGCGGACAATGAGCAGTTCTTC,CATTLGADNEQFF,TRBV15,.,.,TRBJ2-1
TGTGCCAGCAGCGATCCTATCACAGGGACTGGGGCCAACGTCCTGACTTTC,CASSDPITGTGANVLTF,TRBV9,few,.,TRBJ2-6
TGTGCCAGCAGCCACGGGACGAGCTCCTACAATGAGCAGTTCTTC,CASSHGTSSYNEQFF,TRBV4-2,.,.,TRBJ2-1
TGTGCCAGCAGTTCCAGGGGGCGCCTTGGACAGCCCCAGCATTTT,CASSSRGRLGQPQHF,TRBV12-3/TRBV12-4,few,TRBD1,TRBJ1-5
TGCAGCGTTGAAGTGACTGGGAGCCCCGAGCAGTACTTC,CSVEVTGSPEQYF,TRBV29-1,few,.,TRBJ2-7